These 8 T cell receptor beta chains were all obtained from the same sample, sequenced in a study of Ad26.COV2.S vaccination and SARS-CoV-2 variants. Stated treatment: roughly 20 received Ad26.COV2.S at low or high dose, single or two shots; about five received placebo; per-sample allocation not given. Specimen acquisition occurred on day 63 following the initial vaccine or placebo injection. Measured with immunoSEQ multiplex PCR; TCRdb has only the in-frame clones, and not every one. The sample holds 410,000 or so clones, 92% seen once. The sequencing here drew on peripheral blood, taken in a trial of Ad26.COV2.S vaccine versus placebo. These receptors were collected from a person between 18 and 65 years old who received the Ad26.COV2.S COVID-19 vaccine or a placebo.

CDR3 coding DNA: TGTGCCAGCTCGTCAGGGGTTACTTCAGAAGCTTTCTTT. Translation: CASSSGVTSEAFF. The chain joins TRBV9 to TRBJ1-1; possible D gene TRBD1, 6 bases. The CDR3 length is 13 residues. V lost 7 bases and J 8 bases, leaving 18 bases between the germline ends. The germline V gene encodes CDR1 SGDLS and CDR2 YYNGEE.

CDR3 loop: CASSPTGAGNTIYF. For the CDR3, the DNA is TGTGCCAGCTCACCAACAGGGGCGGGAAACACCATATATTTT. The chain has TRBV18 and TRBJ1-3; 7 bases line up with TRBD1. The CDR3 has 14 amino acids. Unmatched junction bases numbered 2, after V lost 2 bases and J lost 4 bases. CDR1 is KGHSH, CDR2 LQKENI, per germline.

The chain joins TRBV12-5 to TRBJ2-3; TRBD2 matches 7 bases. CDR3 length: 16 residues. Germline V gene data show CDR1 as LGHNT and CDR2 as FRNRAP. V was clipped by 3 bases and J by 3 bases; unmatched bases: 9. The CDR3 bases are TGTGCTAGTGGTTTCGGCCTAGCGGTCTCGACAGATACGCAGTATTTT. Amino acid sequence: CASGFGLAVSTDTQYF. Full variable domain (remainder filled in from reference TRBV12-5 and TRBJ2-3): DARVTQTPRHKVTEMGQEVTMRCQPILGHNTVFWYRQTMMQGLELLAYFRNRAPLDDSGMPKDRFSAEMPDATLATLKIQPSEPRDSAVYFCASGFGLAVSTDTQYFGPGTRLTVL.

The V call is TRBV19, the J call TRBJ2-2; D gene uncertain. This CDR3 is 14 amino acids long. Germline V gives CDR1 LNHDA, CDR2 SQIVND (reference sequence). Trimming pared 4 bases from V and 5 bases from J, leaving 11 bases between. Here the CDR3 DNA reads TGTGCCAGTAGTAGAAAAAGCCGGACCGGGGAGCTGTTTTTT. Its protein is CASSRKSRTGELFF.

This chain links TRBV19 with TRBJ2-5; 8 bases match TRBD1. The CDR3 consists of 13 residues. V shed 8 bases and J 1 base; nucleotides not matched to a gene: 3. In germline, CDR1 is LNHDA, CDR2 SQIVND (reference sequence). DNA of the CDR3: TGTGCCAGTGAAGGACAGGGCCAAGAGACCCAGTACTTC. This codes for CASEGQGQETQYF.

This sequence joins TRBV11-2 and TRBJ2-3; 9 positions match TRBD2. Germline CDR1 SGHAT, CDR2 FQNNGV. The J segment lost 1 base and the V segment lost 8 bases, leaving 13 bases of the junction unmatched. The CDR3 consists of 17 residues. CDR3 protein: CASSQGLAGARTDTQYF. CDR3 nucleotides: TGTGCCAGCTCTCAGGGGTTAGCGGGGGCCCGCACAGATACGCAGTATTTT.

The chain couples TRBV19 to TRBJ2-2; D not certain. V was shortened by 4 bases and J by 7 bases, with 13 bases between the two germline ends. The V gene's germline CDR1 is LNHDA and CDR2 SQIVND (reference sequence). The CDR3 is made up of 14 amino acids. This CDR3 is CASSTYGLDGELFF. In DNA, the CDR3 is TGTGCCAGTAGTACTTACGGGTTGGACGGGGAGCTGTTTTTT.

V gene TRBV6-2 or TRBV6-3 combines with J gene TRBJ2-2, with 10 bases lining up with TRBD2. This CDR3 comprises 20 residues. CDR1 MNHEY and CDR2 SVGEGT come from the germline V gene. With V trimmed by 4 bases and J by 3 bases, 17 bases remained unmatched. CDR3 coding DNA: TGTGCCAGCAGTTCCCTCCGAAAGAGCGGGGGGGCCAGGTACACCGGGGAGCTGTTTTTT. Encoded protein: CASSSLRKSGGARYTGELFF.